This is a list of T cell receptor beta chains from one sample in a study of quantifying T cell responses using KT2 cells. In TCRdb, the UMI-ligation and nested PCR reads were re-called with MiXCR into one record per CDR3 protein. Of 40,000 to 60,000 distinct CDR3 sequences listed, around 10% are singletons. Source material: PBMCs spiked with cells of the T cell clone KT2. Receptors were obtained from a human donor. Each CDR3 is given with its conserved first and last residue. Fields, in order: J gene, D gene, clone size, V gene, CDR3 protein, CDR3 DNA. D genes are given only for firm matches. Size tells how often a clone was seen (once, few, many) or the class of an expanded clone, and some rows leave it out.

TRBJ2-3	TRBD2	few	TRBV12-3/TRBV12-4	CATARDYDTDTQYF	TGTGCCACCGCCCGGGACTACGACACAGATACGCAGTATTTT
TRBJ2-7	NA	few	TRBV12-3/TRBV12-4	CASSSGPYEQYF	TGTGCCAGCAGTTCGGGCCCCTACGAGCAGTACTTC
TRBJ1-5	NA	NA	TRBV7-3	CASSNPNQPQHF	TGTGCCAGCAGCAACCCCAATCAGCCCCAGCATTTT
TRBJ2-1	NA	few	TRBV24-1	CATIGTNNEQFF	TGTGCCACCATAGGGACCAACAATGAGCAGTTCTTC
TRBJ2-1	NA	many	TRBV7-2	CASSLEQSSYNEQFF	TGTGCCAGCAGCTTAGAACAGAGCTCCTACAATGAGCAGTTCTTC
TRBJ2-2	TRBD2	few	TRBV5-1	CASSSKNSGASTGELFF	TGCGCCAGCAGCTCCAAGAATAGCGGGGCTTCCACCGGGGAGCTGTTTTTT
TRBJ2-1	TRBD2	many	TRBV3-1	CASSQGLAEYNEQFF	TGTGCCAGCAGCCAAGGGCTAGCGGAATACAATGAGCAGTTCTTC
TRBJ2-1	TRBD2	many	TRBV29-1	CSVATSGYRNEQFF	TGCAGCGTCGCGACTAGCGGGTACAGGAATGAGCAGTTCTTC
TRBJ2-7	TRBD1	many	TRBV4-3	CASSAGQGPYEQYF	TGCGCCAGCAGCGCGGGACAGGGACCATACGAGCAGTACTTC
TRBJ2-5	NA	many	TRBV4-1	CASSQDPDPGETQYF	TGCGCCAGCAGCCAAGATCCGGACCCAGGAGAGACCCAGTACTTC
TRBJ2-1	TRBD2	few	TRBV6-2/TRBV6-3	CASREGLAGVNEQFF	TGTGCCAGCAGGGAGGGACTAGCGGGAGTTAATGAGCAGTTCTTC
TRBJ1-1	TRBD1	many	TRBV27	CASSFDRVLTEAFF	TGTGCCAGCAGTTTCGACAGGGTCCTCACTGAAGCTTTCTTT
TRBJ1-2	NA	few	TRBV6-5	CASRPGHPPYGYTF	TGTGCCAGCAGACCGGGACACCCCCCCTATGGCTACACCTTC
TRBJ1-2	NA	NA	TRBV14	CASSQTDSYYGYTF	TGTGCCAGCAGCCAAACGGACAGCTACTATGGCTACACCTTC
TRBJ1-6	TRBD1	many	TRBV7-8	CASSPTGGRGNSPLHF	TGTGCCAGCAGCCCCACAGGGGGCCGGGGTAATTCACCCCTCCACTTT
TRBJ1-4	NA	many	TRBV4-1	CASSLIGTGNEKLFF	TGCGCCAGCAGCCTGATCGGGACGGGGAATGAAAAACTGTTTTTT
TRBJ2-3	TRBD1	NA	TRBV2	CASSEGRQGEADTQYF	TGTGCCAGCAGTGAGGGGAGACAGGGAGAGGCAGATACGCAGTATTTT
TRBJ2-1	TRBD1	NA	TRBV15	CATSTDRLSYNEQFF	TGTGCCACCAGCACGGACAGGCTCTCCTACAATGAGCAGTTCTTC
TRBJ1-2	NA	few	TRBV6-5	CASSRNGQFNYGYTF	TGTGCCAGCAGCCGGAATGGACAGTTCAACTATGGCTACACCTTC
TRBJ2-3	TRBD2	few	TRBV12-3/TRBV12-4	CASRLGPSGGSTDTQYF	TGTGCCAGCCGTTTGGGACCTAGCGGAGGAAGCACAGATACGCAGTATTTT
TRBJ2-3	NA	NA	TRBV7-2	CASSRSGSTDTQYF	TGTGCCAGCAGCCGCAGCGGTAGCACAGATACGCAGTATTTT
TRBJ2-3	TRBD2	NA	TRBV6-5	CASSWEREGGDTQYF	TGTGCCAGCAGTTGGGAGCGGGAGGGTGGAGATACGCAGTATTTT
TRBJ2-3	NA	once	TRBV15	CATSKPWGLGTDTQYF	TGTGCCACCAGCAAGCCGTGGGGCCTAGGAACAGATACGCAGTATTTT
TRBJ2-5	NA	few	TRBV9	CASSSQKGVWETQYF	TGTGCCAGCAGCTCTCAAAAAGGGGTTTGGGAGACCCAGTACTTC
TRBJ2-1	NA	many	TRBV4-1	CASSQGNNPNEQFF	TGCGCCAGCAGCCAAGGAAACAACCCCAATGAGCAGTTCTTC
TRBJ2-7	TRBD1	NA	TRBV4-1	CASSQVVTGGSQGEQYF	TGCGCCAGCAGCCAAGTCGTTACAGGGGGGAGCCAAGGCGAGCAGTACTTC
TRBJ1-1	NA	few	TRBV5-1	CASRLSGAAGAVNTEAFF	TGCGCCAGCAGGTTATCAGGGGCCGCCGGGGCTGTGAACACTGAAGCTTTCTTT
TRBJ1-1	TRBD1	few	TRBV12-3/TRBV12-4	CASSPAGTANTEAFF	TGTGCCAGCAGTCCCGCCGGGACAGCGAACACTGAAGCTTTCTTT
TRBJ2-3	TRBD2	many	TRBV7-3	CASSATSGGIQYF	TGTGCCAGCAGCGCGACCAGCGGGGGGATACAGTATTTT
TRBJ1-1	NA	NA	TRBV6-6	CASSRTDTEAFF	TGTGCCAGCAGCAGGACAGACACTGAAGCTTTCTTT
TRBJ2-7	NA	NA	TRBV6-1	CASNGVRVRDEQYF	TGTGCCAGCAATGGGGTCAGGGTAAGAGACGAGCAGTACTTC
TRBJ2-7	TRBD2	NA	TRBV20-1	CSARAELAGESAYEQYF	TGCAGTGCTAGAGCCGAACTAGCGGGAGAATCCGCCTACGAGCAGTACTTC
TRBJ2-3	TRBD2	few	TRBV4-1	CASSRIGLAGGGDTQYF	TGCGCCAGCAGCCGGATAGGACTAGCGGGAGGAGGAGATACGCAGTATTTT
TRBJ2-1	TRBD2	NA	TRBV12-3/TRBV12-4	CASTRLASYNEQFF	TGTGCCAGCACGAGACTAGCGTCCTACAATGAGCAGTTCTTC
TRBJ2-7	TRBD2	few	TRBV7-2	CASSPGLAEGYEQYF	TGTGCCAGCAGCCCGGGACTAGCGGAGGGCTACGAGCAGTACTTC
TRBJ2-7	NA	few	TRBV20-1	CSAELGGSHEQYF	TGCAGTGCCGAACTTGGGGGGTCCCACGAGCAGTACTTC
TRBJ2-1	TRBD1	few	TRBV7-4	CASSQGQAVFF	TGTGCCAGCAGCCAGGGACAGGCGGTGTTCTTC
TRBJ1-3	NA	many	TRBV12-3/TRBV12-4	CASSPANSAWTGNTIYF	TGTGCCAGCAGTCCGGCCAACAGTGCTTGGACTGGAAACACCATATATTTT
TRBJ1-1	TRBD1	few	TRBV7-3	CASSLNDRGTEAFF	TGTGCCAGCAGCTTAAACGACAGGGGCACTGAAGCTTTCTTT
TRBJ2-3	NA	NA	TRBV29-1	CSVERPTDTQYF	TGCAGCGTTGAGCGGCCCACAGATACGCAGTATTTT
TRBJ2-3	TRBD2	few	TRBV27	CASSLSFRLAVTDTQYF	TGTGCCAGCAGTTTATCATTTCGACTAGCGGTCACAGATACGCAGTATTTT
TRBJ2-1	NA	few	TRBV2	CASNVPSDEQFF	TGTGCCAGCAATGTCCCTAGTGATGAGCAGTTCTTC
TRBJ2-5	TRBD2	few	TRBV2	CASRGLAEPSRETQYF	TGTGCCAGCAGGGGACTAGCGGAACCAAGCAGGGAGACCCAGTACTTC
TRBJ2-5	TRBD2	few	TRBV6-1	CASSELAGQETQYF	TGTGCCAGCAGTGAATTAGCGGGACAAGAGACCCAGTACTTC
TRBJ2-3	TRBD2	few	TRBV29-1	CSVWGQAGGDEDTQYF	TGCAGCGTTTGGGGCCAGGCGGGGGGAGATGAGGATACGCAGTATTTT
TRBJ2-7	TRBD1	NA	TRBV5-4	CASSVTSGTGAVWNEQYF	TGTGCCAGCAGCGTAACATCCGGGACAGGGGCTGTGTGGAACGAGCAGTACTTC
TRBJ2-1	TRBD2	few	TRBV5-1	CASSLEERGVRNEQFF	TGCGCCAGCAGCTTGGAAGAGCGGGGGGTTCGGAATGAGCAGTTCTTC
TRBJ2-7	TRBD2	NA	TRBV3-1	CASSRGTSGRGTYEQYF	TGTGCCAGCAGCCGAGGGACTAGCGGGAGAGGGACCTACGAGCAGTACTTC
TRBJ1-5	TRBD1	NA	TRBV18	CASSTQGGQPQHF	TGTGCCAGCTCAACTCAGGGGGGGCAGCCCCAGCATTTT
TRBJ2-4	NA	NA	TRBV4-1	CASSQSGASEAKNIQYF	TGCGCCAGCAGCCAATCGGGGGCCTCTGAGGCCAAAAACATTCAGTACTTC
TRBJ2-1	NA	NA	TRBV9	CASSWSMGSSYNEQFF	TGTGCCAGCAGCTGGTCGATGGGGAGCTCCTACAATGAGCAGTTCTTC
TRBJ2-1	NA	NA	TRBV27	CASSFLGGASGYNEQFF	TGTGCCAGCAGTTTCCTGGGGGGGGCTAGCGGCTACAATGAGCAGTTCTTC
TRBJ2-1	TRBD2	many	TRBV28	CASRLSGSSYNEQFF	TGTGCCAGCAGATTAAGCGGGAGCTCCTACAATGAGCAGTTCTTC
TRBJ1-2	NA	NA	TRBV10-3	CAIALGHFSMPNYGYTF	TGTGCCATCGCACTCGGCCACTTTAGCATGCCCAACTATGGCTACACCTTC
TRBJ2-1	NA	many	TRBV12-3/TRBV12-4	CASSPGTSWVNEQFF	TGTGCCAGCAGTCCCGGGACTTCTTGGGTGAATGAGCAGTTCTTC
TRBJ2-5	NA	few	TRBV11-2	CASSLVTLKETQYF	TGTGCCAGCAGCTTAGTGACACTGAAAGAGACCCAGTACTTC
TRBJ1-1	TRBD1	NA	TRBV14	CASSQEMYWQGAPEAFF	TGTGCCAGCAGCCAAGAAATGTACTGGCAGGGGGCTCCTGAAGCTTTCTTT